The 15 T cell receptor beta chains below were found in one sample sequenced in a study of T cells in women clearing cervical HPV infection (dated by TCRdb to the late 2010s). Library method: the immunoSEQ multiplex PCR assay. TCRdb stores this immuneACCESS table with in-frame sequences only. Part of the clones is absent; in the studies checked, under half of the shortfall reflects unresolved V genes, and no reason is known for the rest. The sample table includes some 30,000 clones. Clones ranked in the top ten supply around 4% of the sample. The sequenced material came from blood buffy coat. Every receptor here comes from a woman aged 18-69 years with a cervical HPV16 infection that either progressed to CIN3+ or cleared (not recorded which).

With respect to this clone: The CDR3 goes on 3 residues after the read ends, and that part is filled in from the germline J gene. V usage is TRBV13 and J usage is TRBJ1-1; 11 bases match TRBD1. Germline CDR1 is PRHDT and CDR2 is FYEKMQ (reference sequence). V trimming: 5 bases; J trimming: 5 bases; junction bases outside the gene matches: 10. The CDR3 has 16 amino acids. CDR3 bases read: TGTGCCAGCAGCACACCCGGGACAGGGGGTATAACTGAA. This encodes CASSTPGTGGITE. The whole CDR3 protein reads CASSTPGTGGITEAFF.

Note on this clone: The read is 3 residues too short to cover the CDR3 end, so that end is filled in from the germline J gene. The chain links TRBV19 to TRBJ1-6; D is uncertain. Germline V lookup: CDR1 LNHDA, CDR2 SQIVND (reference sequence). This CDR3 is built from 14 residues. V shed 5 bases and J shed 2 bases, with 7 bases lying between them. The sequenced part of the CDR3 DNA is TGTGCCAGTAGTGCGGTTCCCTATAATTCACCC. Translating it yields CASSAVPYNSP. The CDR3 reads in full as CASSAVPYNSPLHF.

Comment on this clone: The read terminates 3 residues ahead of where the CDR3 ends, so the germline J gene completes it. This chain links TRBV6-2 or TRBV6-3 with TRBJ2-5; 11 bases map to TRBD1. Trimming removed 4 bases from V and 5 bases from J; junction bases left unmatched: 9. This CDR3 spans 16 amino acids. Germline V CDR1 and CDR2: MNHEY, SVGEGT. Here the CDR3 reads CASSWGGQGARETQYF. The CDR3 bases that were read are TGTGCCAGCAGTTGGGGAGGACAGGGGGCGCGGGAGACC.

Comments on this clone: Coverage ceases 3 residues before the CDR3 finishes, and the germline J gene fills in the end. The rearrangement links TRBV5-6 to TRBJ2-2; TRBD1 might be the D (6 bases). This CDR3 is 14 amino acids long. CDR1 and CDR2 (germline): SGHDT, YYEEEE. The sequenced CDR3 bases are TGTGCCAGCAGCCTAACAGGGAATAATGAAAAG. This codes for CASSLTGNNEK. The full CDR3 reads CASSLTGNNEKLFF.

For this clone: The read stops 3 residues short of the end of the CDR3; the missing end is completed from the germline J gene. The chain combines TRBV4-2 with TRBJ2-2; a possible D gene is TRBD2 (5 bases). Trimming removed 1 base from V and 1 base from J, with 10 bases in between. There are 16 residues in the CDR3. Germline values: CDR1 LGHNA, CDR2 YNFKEQ. CDR3 sequence reads: CASSQAGSGNTGELFF. CDR3 DNA, as far as it was read: TGTGCCAGCAGCCAAGCCGGCAGCGGGAACACCGGGGAG.

A note on this clone: Read sequence stops 3 residues before the CDR3 end, and the germline J gene provides the missing end. This chain joins TRBV19 and TRBJ1-2; 9 bases are a match to TRBD1. The CDR3 has 13 residues. Germline V gene sequence: CDR1 LNHDA, CDR2 SQIVND (reference sequence). The CDR3 protein is CASKGTGSRDYTF. The CDR3 DNA, read in part, is TGTGCCAGTAAGGGGACAGGGTCTCGCGAC. The full variable domain, rest sourced from reference TRBV19 and TRBJ1-2, is DGGITQSPKYLFRKEGQNVTLSCEQNLNHDAMYWYRQDPGQGLRLIYYSQIVNDFQKGDIAEGYSVSREKKESFPLTVTSAQKNPTAFYLCASKGTGSRDYTFGSGTRLTVV.

CDR3 bases read: TGTGCCAGCAGCTTAGGGCGCGGTGGGTCTAATTCACCC. It is translated as CASSLGRGGSNSP. The whole CDR3 sequence reads CASSLGRGGSNSPLHF. The rearrangement uses TRBV7-6 and TRBJ1-6, with no clear D. The CDR3 end lies 3 residues beyond the end of the read and is filled in from the germline J gene. CDR3 length equals 16 residues. Germline V lookup: CDR1 SGHVS, CDR2 FNYEAQ. Trimming pared 1 base from V and 6 bases from J, leaving 13 bases between. The whole variable domain, remainder taken from reference TRBV7-6 and TRBJ1-6, is GAGVSQSPRYKVTKRGQDVALRCDPISGHVSLYWYRQALGQGPEFLTYFNYEAQQDKSGLPNDRFSAERPEGSISTLTIQRTEQRDSAMYRCASSLGRGGSNSPLHFGNGTRLTVT.

The DNA read from the CDR3 is TGTGCCAGCAGTTCACAGGGGGGAAGGAGCAATCAGCCG. It specifies CASSSQGGRSNQP. The whole CDR3 is CASSSQGGRSNQPQYF. J is TRBJ2-3 and V is TRBV6-2 or TRBV6-3; 8 nucleotides align to TRBD1. The sequence runs out 3 residues before the end of the CDR3; the remainder is reconstructed from the germline J gene. Germline loops: CDR1 MNHEY, CDR2 SVGEGT. This CDR3 contains 16 residues.

With regard to this clone: With the read ending 3 residues before the CDR3 end, the germline J gene is used to fill in that end. The J gene is TRBJ2-7, the V gene TRBV28; TRBD1 matches at 10 bases. The CDR3 totals 15 residues. V shed 5 bases and J 1 base; nucleotides not matched to a gene: 5. Looked up from germline, CDR1 is MDHEN and CDR2 is SYDVKM. CDR3 protein: CASSPPGQGSYEQYF. The sequenced CDR3 bases are TGTGCCAGCAGTCCCCCGGGACAGGGGTCCTACGAG.

In the case of this clone: The read terminates 3 residues ahead of where the CDR3 ends, so the germline J gene completes it. The V and J genes are TRBV6-1 and TRBJ1-4; D is unresolved. The CDR3 sequence is 14 residues long. From germline, CDR1 is MNHNS and CDR2 SASEGT. This chain's CDR3 is CASSDLQLSSPLFF. Partial CDR3 DNA: TGTGCCAGCAGTGATCTCCAGTTATCCTCACCA.

Turning to this clone: The read ends 3 residues shy of where the CDR3 ends; the end is completed using the germline J gene. This sequence joins TRBV20-1 and TRBJ1-1; weak D call: TRBD1 (6 bases). This CDR3 is 17 amino acids long. Germline lookup yields CDR1 DFQATT and CDR2 SNEGSKA (reference sequence). The V end was cut by 2 bases, the J end by 3 bases, with 22 bases between. The CDR3 reads CSARLAGFGGADTEAFF. The CDR3 bases that were read are TGCAGTGCTAGACTCGCGGGGTTTGGGGGGGCGGACACTGAA.

Note on this clone: The CDR3 end lies 3 residues beyond the end of the read and is filled in from the germline J gene. The rearrangement links TRBV20-1 to TRBJ2-4; possibly TRBD2 for D (6 bases). Germline lookup yields CDR1 DFQATT and CDR2 SNEGSKA (reference sequence). The CDR3 loop spans 10 amino acids. The covered CDR3 bases are TGCAGTGCGTCCCTGGGGGGT. It yields the protein CSASLGG. The complete CDR3 sequence is CSASLGGQYF.

Details on this clone: Read sequence stops 3 residues before the CDR3 end, and the germline J gene provides the missing end. The rearrangement links TRBV20-1 to TRBJ1-3; D gene unclear. The CDR3 spans 13 residues. CDR1 and CDR2 (germline): DFQATT, SNEGSKA (reference sequence). Trimming left V 4 bases short and J 0 bases short, with 7 bases between. The sequenced CDR3 bases are TGCAGTGCTACAACCAGCTCTGGAAACACC. Protein sequence: CSATTSSGNT. The whole CDR3 protein reads CSATTSSGNTIYF.

Remarks on this clone: The read ends 3 residues before the CDR3 terminus; that terminus is restored from the germline J gene. The V and J genes are TRBV24-1 and TRBJ2-7, with D tentatively TRBD2 (6 bases). Germline assignment: CDR1 KGHDR and CDR2 SFDVKD. The CDR3 length is 13 residues. V lost 5 bases to trimming and J lost 2 bases, with 9 bases between them. CDR3 amino acids: CATSGLGTYEQYF. The sequenced part of the CDR3 DNA is TGTGCCACCAGTGGACTAGGAACCTACGAG.

Note on this clone: The sequenced fragment ends 3 residues before the CDR3 boundary, so the rest is inferred from the germline J gene. The rearrangement links TRBV19 to TRBJ1-6; perhaps TRBD1 as D (6 bases). V lost 8 bases, J lost 5 bases, and 10 bases lay in between. The CDR3 is 13 residues long. Germline V gives CDR1 LNHDA, CDR2 SQIVND (reference sequence). Partial CDR3 DNA: TGTGCCAGTGGGACATCGAATAATTCACCC. Protein: CASGTSNNSP. The whole CDR3 sequence is CASGTSNNSPLHF.